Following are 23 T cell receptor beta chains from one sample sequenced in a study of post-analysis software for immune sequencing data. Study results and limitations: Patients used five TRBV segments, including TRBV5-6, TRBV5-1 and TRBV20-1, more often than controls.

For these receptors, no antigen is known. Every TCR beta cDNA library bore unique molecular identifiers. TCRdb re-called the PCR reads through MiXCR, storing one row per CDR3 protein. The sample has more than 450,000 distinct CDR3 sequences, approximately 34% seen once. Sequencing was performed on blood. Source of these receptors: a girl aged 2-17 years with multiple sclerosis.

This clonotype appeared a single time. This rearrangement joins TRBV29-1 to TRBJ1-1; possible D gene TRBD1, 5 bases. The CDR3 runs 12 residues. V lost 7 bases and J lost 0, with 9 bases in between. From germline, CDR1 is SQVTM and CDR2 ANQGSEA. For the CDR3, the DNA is TGCAGCGGACAACAGGTGAACACTGAAGCTTTCTTT. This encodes CSGQQVNTEAFF.

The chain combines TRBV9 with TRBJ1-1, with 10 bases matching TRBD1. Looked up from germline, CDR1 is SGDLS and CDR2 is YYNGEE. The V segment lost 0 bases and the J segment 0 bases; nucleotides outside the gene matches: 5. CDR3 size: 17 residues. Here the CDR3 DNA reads TGTGCCAGCAGCGTAGATCTGGGACAGGGGCTGAACACTGAAGCTTTCTTT. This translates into CASSVDLGQGLNTEAFF.

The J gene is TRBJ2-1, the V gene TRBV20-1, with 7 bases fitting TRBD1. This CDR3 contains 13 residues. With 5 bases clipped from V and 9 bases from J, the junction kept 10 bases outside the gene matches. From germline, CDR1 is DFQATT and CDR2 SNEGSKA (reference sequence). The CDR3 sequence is CSAAGTAKVEQFF. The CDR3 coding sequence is TGCAGTGCTGCCGGGACAGCTAAAGTTGAGCAGTTCTTC.

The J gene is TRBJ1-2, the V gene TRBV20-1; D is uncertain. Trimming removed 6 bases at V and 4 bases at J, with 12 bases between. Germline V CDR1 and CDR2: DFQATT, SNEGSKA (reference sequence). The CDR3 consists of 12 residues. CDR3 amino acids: CSARKAPYGYTF. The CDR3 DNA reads TGCAGTGCCAGAAAAGCCCCCTATGGCTACACCTTC.

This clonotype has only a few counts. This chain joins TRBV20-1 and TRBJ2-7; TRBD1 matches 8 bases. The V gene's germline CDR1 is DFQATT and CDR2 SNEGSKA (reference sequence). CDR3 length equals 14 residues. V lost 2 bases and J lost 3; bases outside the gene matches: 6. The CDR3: CSARWTGKDYEQYF. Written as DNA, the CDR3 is TGCAGTGCTAGATGGACAGGGAAAGACTACGAGCAGTACTTC.

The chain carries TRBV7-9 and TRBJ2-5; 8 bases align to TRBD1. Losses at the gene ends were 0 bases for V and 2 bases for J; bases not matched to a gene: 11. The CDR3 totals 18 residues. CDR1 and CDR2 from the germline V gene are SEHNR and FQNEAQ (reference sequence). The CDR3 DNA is TGTGCCAGCAGCTTAGCGGGACAGGTCACCTTAAAACAAGAGACCCAGTACTTC. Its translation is CASSLAGQVTLKQETQYF.

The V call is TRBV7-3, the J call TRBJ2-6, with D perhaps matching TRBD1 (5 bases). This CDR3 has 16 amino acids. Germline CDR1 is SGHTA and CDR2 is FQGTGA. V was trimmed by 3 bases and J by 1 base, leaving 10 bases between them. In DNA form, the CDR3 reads TGTGCCAGCAGCTTCAAAAGGGGATCTGGGGCCAACGTCCTGACTTTC. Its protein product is CASSFKRGSGANVLTF.

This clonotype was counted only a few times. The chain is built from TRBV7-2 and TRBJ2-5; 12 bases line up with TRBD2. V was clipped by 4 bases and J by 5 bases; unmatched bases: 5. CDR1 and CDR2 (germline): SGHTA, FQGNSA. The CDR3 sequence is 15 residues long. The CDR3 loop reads CASSYGLAGSETQYF. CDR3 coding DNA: TGTGCCAGCAGCTACGGACTAGCGGGGAGCGAGACCCAGTACTTC.

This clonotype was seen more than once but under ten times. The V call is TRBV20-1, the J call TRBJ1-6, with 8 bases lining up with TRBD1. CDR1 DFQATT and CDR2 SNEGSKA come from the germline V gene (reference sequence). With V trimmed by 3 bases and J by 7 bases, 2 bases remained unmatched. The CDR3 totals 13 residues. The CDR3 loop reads CSARQGANSPLHF. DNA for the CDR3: TGCAGTGCTAGGCAGGGGGCAAATTCACCCCTCCACTTT.

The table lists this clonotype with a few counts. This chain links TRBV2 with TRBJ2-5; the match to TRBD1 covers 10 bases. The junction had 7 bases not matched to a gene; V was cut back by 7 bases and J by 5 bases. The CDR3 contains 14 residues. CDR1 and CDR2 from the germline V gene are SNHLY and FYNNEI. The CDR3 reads CASMGQTGGETQYF. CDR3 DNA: TGTGCCAGCATGGGCCAGACAGGGGGCGAGACCCAGTACTTC.

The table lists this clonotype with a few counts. The CDR3: CASSSGTFDTQYF. Here the CDR3 DNA reads TGTGCCAGCAGCTCCGGGACTTTTGATACGCAGTATTTT. This chain links TRBV7-7 with TRBJ2-3; TRBD2 might be the D (6 bases). This CDR3 is 13 amino acids long. CDR1 is SSHAT and CDR2 is FNYEAQ in the germline V gene (reference sequence). The V gene lost 4 bases and the J gene lost 6 bases, with 11 bases spanning the gap.

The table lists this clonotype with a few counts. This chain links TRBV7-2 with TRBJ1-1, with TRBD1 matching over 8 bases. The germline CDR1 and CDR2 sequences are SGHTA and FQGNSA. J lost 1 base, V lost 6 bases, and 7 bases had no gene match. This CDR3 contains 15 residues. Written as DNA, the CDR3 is TGTGCCAGCAGTCCGACCAGGGGGCGGAACACTGAAGCTTTCTTT. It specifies CASSPTRGRNTEAFF. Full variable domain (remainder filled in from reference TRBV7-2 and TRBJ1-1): GAGVSQSPSNKVTEKGKDVELRCDPISGHTALYWYRQSLGQGLEFLIYFQGNSAPDKSGLPSDRFSAERTGGSVSTLTIQRTQQEDSAVYLCASSPTRGRNTEAFFGQGTRLTVV.

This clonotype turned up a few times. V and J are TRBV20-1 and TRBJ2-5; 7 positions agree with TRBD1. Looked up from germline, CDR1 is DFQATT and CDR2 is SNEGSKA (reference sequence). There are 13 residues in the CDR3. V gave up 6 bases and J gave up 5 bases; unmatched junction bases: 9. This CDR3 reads CSARERGPETQYF. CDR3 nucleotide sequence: TGCAGTGCCCGCGAAAGGGGGCCGGAGACCCAGTACTTC.

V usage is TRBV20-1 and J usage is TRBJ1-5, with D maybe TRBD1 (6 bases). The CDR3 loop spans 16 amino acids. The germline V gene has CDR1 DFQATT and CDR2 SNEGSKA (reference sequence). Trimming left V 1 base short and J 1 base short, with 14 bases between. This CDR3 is CSARGPQGWSNQPQHF. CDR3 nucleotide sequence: TGCAGTGCTAGAGGACCACAGGGATGGAGCAATCAGCCCCAGCATTTT.

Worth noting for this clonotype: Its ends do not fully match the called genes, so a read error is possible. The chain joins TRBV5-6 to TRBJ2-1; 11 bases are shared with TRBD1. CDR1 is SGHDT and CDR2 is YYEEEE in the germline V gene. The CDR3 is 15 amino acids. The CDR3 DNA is TGTGCCAGCAGCAAGGACAGGGGGCGCAACAATGGGCAGTTCTTC. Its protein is CASSKDRGRNNGQFF.

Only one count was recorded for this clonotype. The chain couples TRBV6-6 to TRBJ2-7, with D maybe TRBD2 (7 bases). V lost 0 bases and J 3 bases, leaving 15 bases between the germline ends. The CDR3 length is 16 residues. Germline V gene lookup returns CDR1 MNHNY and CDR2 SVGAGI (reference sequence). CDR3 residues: CASSYSRGGSGYEQYF. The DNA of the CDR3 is TGTGCCAGCAGTTACTCGAGGGGGGGAAGCGGCTACGAGCAGTACTTC.

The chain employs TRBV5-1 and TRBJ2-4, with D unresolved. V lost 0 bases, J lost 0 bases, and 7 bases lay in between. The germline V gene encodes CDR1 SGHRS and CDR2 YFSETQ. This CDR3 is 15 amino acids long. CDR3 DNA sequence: TGCGCCAGCAGCTTGGACACGAGAGCCAAAAACATTCAGTACTTC. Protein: CASSLDTRAKNIQYF.

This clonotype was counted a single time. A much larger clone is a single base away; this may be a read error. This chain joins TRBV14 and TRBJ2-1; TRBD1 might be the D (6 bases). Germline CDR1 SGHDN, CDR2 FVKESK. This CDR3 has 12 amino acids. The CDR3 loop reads CANSDRYNEQFF. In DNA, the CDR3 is TGTGCCAACAGCGACAGGTACAATGAGCAGTTCTTC.

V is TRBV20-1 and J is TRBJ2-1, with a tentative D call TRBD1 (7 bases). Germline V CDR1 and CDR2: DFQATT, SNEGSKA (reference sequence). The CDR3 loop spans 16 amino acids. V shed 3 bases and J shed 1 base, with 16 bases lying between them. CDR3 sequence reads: CSASRGASESYNEQFF. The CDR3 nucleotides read TGCAGTGCTAGCAGGGGGGCTAGTGAGTCCTACAATGAGCAGTTCTTC.

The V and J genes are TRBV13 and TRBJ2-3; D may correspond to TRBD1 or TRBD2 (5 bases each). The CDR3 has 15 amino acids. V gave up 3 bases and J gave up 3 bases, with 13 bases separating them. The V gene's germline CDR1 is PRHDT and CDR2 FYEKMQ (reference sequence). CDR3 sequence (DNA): TGTGCCAGCAGCTTGGGTCGGGGCGCTACAGATACGCAGTATTTT. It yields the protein CASSLGRGATDTQYF. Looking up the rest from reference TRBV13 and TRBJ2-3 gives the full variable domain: AAGVIQSPRHLIKEKRETATLKCYPIPRHDTVYWYQQGPGQDPQFLISFYEKMQSDKGSIPDRFSAQQFSDYHSELNMSSLELGDSALYFCASSLGRGATDTQYFGPGTRLTVL.

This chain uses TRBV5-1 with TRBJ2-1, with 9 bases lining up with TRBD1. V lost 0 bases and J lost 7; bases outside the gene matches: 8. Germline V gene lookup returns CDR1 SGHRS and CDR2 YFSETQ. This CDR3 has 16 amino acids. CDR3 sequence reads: CASSLAWTGVSNEQFF. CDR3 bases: TGCGCCAGCAGCTTGGCCTGGACAGGGGTTTCTAATGAGCAGTTCTTC.

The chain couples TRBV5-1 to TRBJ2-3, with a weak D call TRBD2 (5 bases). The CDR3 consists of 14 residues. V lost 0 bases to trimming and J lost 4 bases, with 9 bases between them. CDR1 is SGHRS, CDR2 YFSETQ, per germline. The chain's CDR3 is CASSLERDSDTQYF. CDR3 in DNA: TGCGCCAGCAGCTTGGAGAGGGATTCAGATACGCAGTATTTT. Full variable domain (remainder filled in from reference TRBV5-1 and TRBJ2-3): KAGVTQTPRYLIKTRGQQVTLSCSPISGHRSVSWYQQTPGQGLQFLFEYFSETQRNKGNFPGRFSGRQFSNSRSEMNVSTLELGDSALYLCASSLERDSDTQYFGPGTRLTVL.

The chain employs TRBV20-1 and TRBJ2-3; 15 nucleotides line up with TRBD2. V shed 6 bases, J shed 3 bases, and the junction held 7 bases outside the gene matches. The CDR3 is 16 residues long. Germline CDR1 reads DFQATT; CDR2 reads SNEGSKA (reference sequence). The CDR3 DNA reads TGCAGTGCAAGCGAAGGGACTAGCGGGGGGACAGATACGCAGTATTTT. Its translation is CSASEGTSGGTDTQYF.